The TCR beta chain under discussion was sequenced for a study of blood T cell repertoires in COVID-19. Study at large: In each case, the material was cDNA or gDNA derived from T cells, B-cell-depleted T cells, or PBMCs.

Per the authors' pipeline: Reference gene primer amplification gave estimated nucleated cell counts. The data were produced by immunoSEQ multiplex PCR, yet TCRdb's version contains in-frame clones alone and is incomplete. The V and J calls and clone size are taken from that table; D and trimming were inferred from the DNA. This sample has 50,000 to 65,000 clones, with 55% to 75% found just once. Trimming removed 0 bases from V and 4 bases from J; junction bases left unmatched: 11. The CDR3 covers 18 residues. Germline-derived CDR1 and CDR2 are SGHNT and YYREEE (reference sequence). Those enrolled in Seattle joined during active infection and were followed longitudinally afterward.

The gene calls are TRBV5-4 and TRBJ1-2; 11 positions match TRBD1. This TCR was recovered from a woman in her 70s with COVID-19, enrolled during active disease. The sequenced material came from peripheral blood. The CDR3 loop reads CASSLAAGQGAVSYGYTF. The CDR3 DNA reads as TGTGCCAGCAGCTTGGCCGCTGGACAGGGGGCAGTAAGCTATGGCTACACCTTC.